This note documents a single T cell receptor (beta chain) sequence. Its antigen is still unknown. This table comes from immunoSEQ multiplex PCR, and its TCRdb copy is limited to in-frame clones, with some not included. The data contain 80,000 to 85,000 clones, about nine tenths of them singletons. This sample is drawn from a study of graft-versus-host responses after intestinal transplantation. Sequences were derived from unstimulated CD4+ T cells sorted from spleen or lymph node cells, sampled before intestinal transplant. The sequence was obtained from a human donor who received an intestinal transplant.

The CDR3 here is CASSSMGLTDSNQPQHF. CDR3 sequence (DNA): TGTGCCAGCAGCTCCATGGGATTGACAGATAGCAATCAGCCCCAGCATTTT. The chain employs TRBV7-9 and TRBJ1-5; the D gene is possibly TRBD1 (5 bases). Trimming took 4 bases from V and 0 from J, leaving 16 bases between them. Germline V gives CDR1 SEHNR, CDR2 FQNEAQ (reference sequence). The CDR3 sequence is 17 residues long.